This is a list of T cell receptor beta chains from one sample in a study of T cell responses to AZD1222 COVID-19 vaccine. The method was immunoSEQ multiplex PCR; TCRdb's version includes in-frame clones alone and lacks a portion of them. The table records 45,000 to 50,000 clones, around 91% of them present only once. Sequencing used peripheral blood, obtained 28 days after the second AZD1222 dose. These receptors were obtained from an adult who received the AZD1222 COVID-19 vaccine. The CDR3 runs from the conserved cysteine through the conserved F or W. The order of the fields is J gene, D gene, V gene, clone size, CDR3 protein, CDR3 DNA. A D gene is named only where the DNA matches it firmly. Where a row states a size, it is once, few, many or the class of an expanded clone; other rows omit it.

j_call: TRBJ2-1; d_call: TRBD2; v_call: TRBV3-1/TRBV3-2; clone_size: few; cdr3_aa: CASSPRSGSSYNEQFF; cdr3_nt: TGTGCCAGCAGCCCACGAAGCGGGAGCTCCTACAATGAGCAGTTCTTC
j_call: TRBJ2-2; d_call: NA; v_call: TRBV3-1/TRBV3-2; clone_size: NA; cdr3_aa: CASSRRVDSANTGELFF; cdr3_nt: TGTGCCAGCAGCCGACGTGTGGACAGCGCGAACACCGGGGAGCTGTTTTTT
j_call: TRBJ1-4; d_call: NA; v_call: TRBV7-2; clone_size: few; cdr3_aa: CASSLRPPGPGEKLFF; cdr3_nt: TGTGCCAGCAGCCTACGGCCCCCTGGACCTGGCGAAAAACTGTTTTTT
j_call: TRBJ1-5; d_call: NA; v_call: TRBV15; clone_size: NA; cdr3_aa: CATSNGNQPQHF; cdr3_nt: TGTGCCACCAGTAATGGCAATCAGCCCCAGCATTTT
j_call: TRBJ2-1; d_call: TRBD2; v_call: TRBV6-5; clone_size: NA; cdr3_aa: CASRGRTSGNEQFF; cdr3_nt: TGTGCCAGCAGGGGGCGGACTAGCGGCAATGAGCAGTTCTTC
j_call: TRBJ2-1; d_call: NA; v_call: TRBV19; clone_size: once; cdr3_aa: CASSLGGLAGEQFF; cdr3_nt: TGTGCCAGTAGCCTGGGGGGGCTGGCAGGGGAGCAGTTCTTC
j_call: TRBJ2-1; d_call: NA; v_call: TRBV28; clone_size: NA; cdr3_aa: CASSYGGGSYNEQFF; cdr3_nt: TGTGCCAGCAGTTACGGGGGTGGGTCCTACAATGAGCAGTTCTTC
j_call: TRBJ1-4; d_call: NA; v_call: TRBV7-6; clone_size: NA; cdr3_aa: CASSSSQEIGLFF; cdr3_nt: TGTGCCAGCAGCTCTTCCCAGGAGATCGGACTGTTTTTT
j_call: TRBJ1-2; d_call: TRBD1; v_call: TRBV27; clone_size: NA; cdr3_aa: CASKAAGGAERGYTF; cdr3_nt: TGTGCCAGCAAAGCGGCAGGGGGCGCCGAAAGAGGCTACACCTTC
j_call: TRBJ2-1; d_call: TRBD2; v_call: TRBV6-6; clone_size: NA; cdr3_aa: CASSQFSGGANEQFF; cdr3_nt: TGTGCCAGCAGTCAGTTTAGCGGGGGGGCTAATGAGCAGTTCTTC
j_call: TRBJ2-7; d_call: NA; v_call: TRBV5-6; clone_size: once; cdr3_aa: CASSLGGAEQYF; cdr3_nt: TGTGCCAGCAGCTTGGGGGGGGCCGAGCAGTACTTC
j_call: TRBJ2-5; d_call: NA; v_call: TRBV5-1; clone_size: NA; cdr3_aa: CASSSGNEETQYF; cdr3_nt: TGCGCCAGCAGCTCCGGCAACGAAGAGACCCAGTACTTC
j_call: TRBJ1-2; d_call: NA; v_call: TRBV11-2; clone_size: NA; cdr3_aa: CASSLGRGPGGGYTF; cdr3_nt: TGTGCCAGCAGCTTAGGACGGGGGCCTGGAGGAGGCTACACCTTC
j_call: TRBJ1-6; d_call: TRBD1; v_call: TRBV28; clone_size: NA; cdr3_aa: CASSSPTGVNSPLHF; cdr3_nt: TGTGCCAGCAGTTCCCCGACAGGGGTAAATTCACCCCTCCACTTT
j_call: TRBJ2-7; d_call: NA; v_call: TRBV29-1; clone_size: NA; cdr3_aa: CSVDTPYEQYF; cdr3_nt: TGCAGCGTTGATACACCGTACGAGCAGTACTTC
j_call: TRBJ2-1; d_call: TRBD2; v_call: TRBV15; clone_size: NA; cdr3_aa: CATSLRLAGGYNEQFF; cdr3_nt: TGTGCCACCAGCCTGAGACTAGCGGGAGGGTACAATGAGCAGTTCTTC
j_call: TRBJ2-7; d_call: TRBD2; v_call: TRBV6-5; clone_size: NA; cdr3_aa: CASTTPGGAGEQYF; cdr3_nt: TGTGCCAGCACCACCCCCGGGGGGGCGGGAGAGCAGTACTTC
j_call: TRBJ1-1; d_call: TRBD1; v_call: TRBV3-1/TRBV3-2; clone_size: NA; cdr3_aa: CASSPVLAGQATGGTEAFF; cdr3_nt: TGTGCCAGCAGCCCCGTTCTAGCGGGACAGGCTACCGGGGGCACTGAAGCTTTCTTT
j_call: TRBJ2-3; d_call: NA; v_call: TRBV15; clone_size: NA; cdr3_aa: CATSRVHDTQYF; cdr3_nt: TGTGCCACCAGCAGAGTCCATGATACGCAGTATTTT
j_call: TRBJ2-7; d_call: TRBD1; v_call: TRBV7-6; clone_size: NA; cdr3_aa: CASSLRQGAYEQYF; cdr3_nt: TGTGCCAGCAGCTTAAGACAGGGGGCCTACGAGCAGTACTTC
j_call: TRBJ2-3; d_call: TRBD1; v_call: TRBV4-2; clone_size: NA; cdr3_aa: CASSQDWGQGGDTDTQYF; cdr3_nt: TGTGCCAGCAGCCAAGATTGGGGACAGGGGGGAGACACAGATACGCAGTATTTT
j_call: TRBJ1-2; d_call: NA; v_call: TRBV6-5; clone_size: NA; cdr3_aa: CASGTEDGYTF; cdr3_nt: TGTGCCAGCGGGACCGAGGATGGCTACACCTTC
j_call: TRBJ2-2; d_call: TRBD2; v_call: TRBV7-2; clone_size: NA; cdr3_aa: CASSLTSGRAGELFF; cdr3_nt: TGTGCCAGCAGCTTAACTAGCGGGAGGGCCGGGGAGCTGTTTTTT
j_call: TRBJ1-5; d_call: NA; v_call: TRBV6-5; clone_size: NA; cdr3_aa: CASRGRYSNQPQHF; cdr3_nt: TGTGCCAGCAGAGGCAGATATAGCAATCAGCCCCAGCATTTT
j_call: TRBJ1-2; d_call: NA; v_call: TRBV5-1; clone_size: NA; cdr3_aa: CASSLRSTQYYGYTF; cdr3_nt: TGCGCCAGCAGCTTGCGATCGACCCAATACTATGGCTACACCTTC
j_call: TRBJ2-5; d_call: NA; v_call: TRBV2; clone_size: NA; cdr3_aa: CASSGDFRETQYF; cdr3_nt: TGTGCCAGCAGTGGGGACTTCAGGGAGACCCAGTACTTC
j_call: TRBJ2-7; d_call: NA; v_call: TRBV5-4; clone_size: NA; cdr3_aa: CASSSAGTAAYEQYF; cdr3_nt: TGTGCCAGCAGCTCCGCCGGGACCGCCGCCTACGAGCAGTACTTC
j_call: TRBJ2-3; d_call: TRBD2; v_call: TRBV12-3/TRBV12-4; clone_size: NA; cdr3_aa: CASSLAGAHTQYF; cdr3_nt: TGTGCCAGCAGCCTAGCGGGGGCGCATACGCAGTATTTT
j_call: TRBJ2-7; d_call: NA; v_call: TRBV4-2; clone_size: NA; cdr3_aa: CASSPPALVSYEQYF; cdr3_nt: TGTGCCAGCAGCCCCCCCGCCCTAGTCTCCTACGAGCAGTACTTC
j_call: TRBJ2-7; d_call: NA; v_call: TRBV12-2; clone_size: NA; cdr3_aa: CARGEQYF; cdr3_nt: TGTGCAAGGGGCGAGCAGTACTTC
j_call: TRBJ2-7; d_call: NA; v_call: TRBV28; clone_size: NA; cdr3_aa: CASSRSGTTAYEQYF; cdr3_nt: TGTGCCAGCAGTAGATCCGGGACGACTGCTTACGAGCAGTACTTC
j_call: TRBJ2-7; d_call: TRBD1; v_call: TRBV7-8; clone_size: NA; cdr3_aa: CASSLAPGGGYEQYF; cdr3_nt: TGTGCCAGCAGCTTAGCGCCAGGGGGCGGATACGAGCAGTACTTC
j_call: TRBJ2-5; d_call: NA; v_call: TRBV18; clone_size: once; cdr3_aa: CASSAGQISVQETQYF; cdr3_nt: TGTGCCAGCTCGGCGGGACAGATATCCGTTCAAGAGACCCAGTACTTC
j_call: TRBJ2-1; d_call: NA; v_call: TRBV19; clone_size: NA; cdr3_aa: CASSIGDPLNEQFF; cdr3_nt: TGTGCCAGTAGTATCGGAGACCCCTTGAATGAGCAGTTCTTC
j_call: TRBJ1-1; d_call: NA; v_call: TRBV4-3; clone_size: medium-sized; cdr3_aa: CASSRDVDRYTEAFF; cdr3_nt: TGCGCCAGCAGCCGAGATGTGGACAGATACACTGAAGCTTTCTTT
j_call: TRBJ2-3; d_call: TRBD2; v_call: TRBV28; clone_size: NA; cdr3_aa: CASSSSSGRALGDTQYF; cdr3_nt: TGTGCCAGCAGTTCCTCTAGCGGGAGGGCCCTCGGAGATACGCAGTATTTT
j_call: TRBJ2-3; d_call: TRBD2; v_call: TRBV19; clone_size: NA; cdr3_aa: CASTSGRDTDTQYF; cdr3_nt: TGTGCCAGCACTAGCGGGAGGGATACAGATACGCAGTATTTT